One and the same sample provided the 19 T cell receptor beta chains below, sequenced in a study of blood T cell repertoires in COVID-19. This table comes from immunoSEQ multiplex PCR, and its TCRdb copy is limited to in-frame clones, with some not included. The sample lists roughly 140,000 clones; 76% were seen once. Material: peripheral blood. All receptors derive from a man in his fifties or sixties with acute or convalescent COVID-19.

The chain employs TRBV6-2 or TRBV6-3 and TRBJ2-7; 9 bases map to TRBD2. Germline values: CDR1 MNHEY, CDR2 SVGEGT. V trimming: 4 bases; J trimming: 4 bases; junction bases outside the gene matches: 17. The CDR3 sequence is 18 residues long. The CDR3 bases are TGTGCCAGCAGTTCCCGGTGGAGGTCTGGCGGGAGGGCGTACGAGCAGTACTTC. Its translation is CASSSRWRSGGRAYEQYF.

The J gene is TRBJ2-7, the V gene TRBV11-2; 7 nucleotides agree with TRBD1. The CDR3 contains 13 residues. The V gene's germline CDR1 is SGHAT and CDR2 FQNNGV. Unmatched junction bases numbered 5, after V lost 3 bases and J lost 6 bases. CDR3 DNA sequence: TGTGCCAGCAGCTTTTACCAGGGGGTCGAGCAGTACTTC. Its translation is CASSFYQGVEQYF. Based on the CDR3 plus reference TRBV11-2 and TRBJ2-7, the full variable domain is EAGVAQSPRYKIIEKRQSVAFWCNPISGHATLYWYQQILGQGPKLLIQFQNNGVVDDSQLPKDRFSAERLKGVDSTLKIQPAKLEDSAVYLCASSFYQGVEQYFGPGTRLTVT.

This clone was picked up one time. The chain uses TRBV19 and TRBJ2-6; 9 nucleotides match TRBD1. Germline-derived CDR1 and CDR2 are LNHDA and SQIVND (reference sequence). The CDR3 spans 18 residues. The J segment lost 0 bases and the V segment lost 5 bases, leaving 8 bases of the junction unmatched. The CDR3 DNA is TGTGCCAGTAGTTTACAGGGGGCCTCGAGCTCTGGGGCCAACGTCCTGACTTTC. This encodes CASSLQGASSSGANVLTF.

The chain has TRBV5-1 and TRBJ1-2; D unclear. The V gene's germline CDR1 is SGHRS and CDR2 YFSETQ. This CDR3 is built from 13 residues. The V gene lost 2 bases and the J gene lost 7 bases, with 12 bases spanning the gap. CDR3 amino acids: CASSFDGVSGYTF. The CDR3 DNA follows: TGCGCCAGCAGCTTCGACGGAGTTAGTGGCTACACCTTC.

Only one count was recorded for this clone. V usage is TRBV6-6 and J usage is TRBJ1-1, with TRBD1 as a possible D gene (6 bases). The CDR3 runs to 14 residues. CDR1 and CDR2 from the germline V gene are MNHNY and SVGAGI (reference sequence). The V end was cut by 5 bases, the J end by 6 bases, with 16 bases between. The CDR3 DNA follows: TGTGCCAGCAGTGGGGGACATGGGGTCGCTGAAGCTTTCTTT. It translates to CASSGGHGVAEAFF.

The J gene is TRBJ1-4, the V gene TRBV2; a weak D match, TRBD1 (5 bases). Per germline, CDR1 SNHLY and CDR2 FYNNEI. The CDR3 sequence is 14 residues long. V gave up 6 bases and J gave up 5 bases, with 13 bases separating them. CDR3 protein: CASRAGRSNEKLFF. The DNA of the CDR3 is TGTGCCAGCAGAGCGGGACGGAGCAATGAAAAACTGTTTTTT.

In its sample, this clone was seen a few times. The J gene is TRBJ1-6, the V gene TRBV4-1, with D uncertain. Germline loops: CDR1 MGHRA, CDR2 YSYEKL. This CDR3 is built from 15 residues. Trimming shortened V by 6 bases and J by 5 bases, and 14 bases separated the two germline ends. DNA for the CDR3: TGCGCCAGCAGACCAGTTGTTTTTGATAATTCACCCCTCCACTTT. This translates into CASRPVVFDNSPLHF.

V is TRBV6-5 and J is TRBJ1-1, with 9 bases lining up with TRBD1. The V and J ends lost 2 bases and 6 bases, in that order; junction bases with no gene match: 7. CDR1 MNHEY and CDR2 SVGAGI come from the germline V gene. CDR3 length: 15 amino acids. CDR3 bases: TGTGCCAGCAGTTACCCCGGACAGGGGAAACCTGAAGCTTTCTTT. Residues: CASSYPGQGKPEAFF.

This chain links TRBV6-5 with TRBJ2-5; D possibly corresponds to TRBD2 (7 bases). The CDR3 is 16 amino acids. The V end lost 2 bases, the J end lost 5 bases, and 18 bases lay between the germline ends. Looked up from germline, CDR1 is MNHEY and CDR2 is SVGAGI. The CDR3 here is CASSYGRGKGGETQYF. In nucleotides, the CDR3 is TGTGCCAGCAGTTACGGGAGGGGAAAAGGGGGGGAGACCCAGTACTTC.

This chain links TRBV6-1 with TRBJ1-4; 7 bases line up with TRBD1. The ends lost 0 bases at V and 5 bases at J; junction bases unmatched: 3. The CDR3 extends over 15 amino acids. Germline CDR1 MNHNS, CDR2 SASEGT. CDR3 DNA: TGTGCCAGCAGTGAAGCTGGCAGGGGGAATGAAAAACTGTTTTTT. Translating it yields CASSEAGRGNEKLFF.

This chain links TRBV18 with TRBJ2-5; a weak D match, TRBD1 (6 bases). From germline, CDR1 is KGHSH and CDR2 LQKENI. The V end was cut by 5 bases, the J end by 1 base, with 11 bases between. This CDR3 has 14 residues. Here the CDR3 DNA reads TGTGCCAGCTCATTACAGGGTTTCCAAGAGACCCAGTACTTC. It yields the protein CASSLQGFQETQYF.

This clone came up a few times. V is TRBV28 and J is TRBJ1-5, with unresolved D. In germline, CDR1 is MDHEN, CDR2 SYDVKM. This CDR3 spans 14 amino acids. V lost 3 bases and J lost 3, with 9 bases in between. This chain's CDR3 is CASSFQDPNQPQHF. The CDR3 DNA is TGTGCCAGCAGTTTTCAGGATCCCAATCAGCCCCAGCATTTT.

This rearrangement joins TRBV28 to TRBJ2-1, with 7 bases matching TRBD2. V gave up 2 bases and J gave up 7 bases; unmatched junction bases: 17. In germline, CDR1 is MDHEN, CDR2 SYDVKM. This CDR3 spans 18 amino acids. The chain's CDR3 is CASSLRGVGRGGRNEQFF. In nucleotides, the CDR3 is TGTGCCAGCAGTTTAAGAGGAGTGGGGAGGGGCGGTAGGAATGAGCAGTTCTTC.

The chain combines TRBV3-1 (or the pseudogene TRBV3-2) with TRBJ2-3; possible D gene TRBD1, 5 bases. The germline CDR1 and CDR2 sequences are LGHDT and YNNKEL (reference sequence). This CDR3 has 15 residues. The V end lost 5 bases, the J end lost 2 bases, and 14 bases lay between the germline ends. In nucleotides, the CDR3 is TGTGCCAGCAGCAAGACAGTTACTCCCACAGATACGCAGTATTTT. This encodes CASSKTVTPTDTQYF.

This chain links TRBV4-2 with TRBJ2-5; 7 bases are a match to TRBD1. Germline V gives CDR1 LGHNA, CDR2 YNFKEQ. J lost 3 bases, V lost 3 bases, and 7 bases had no gene match. This CDR3 contains 15 residues. The CDR3 bases are TGTGCCAGCAGCCACGCTATGACAGGGAAAGAGACCCAGTACTTC. Translated: CASSHAMTGKETQYF.

The rearrangement uses TRBV4-1 and TRBJ1-2; 12 bases map to TRBD1. J was trimmed by 8 bases and V by 4 bases; bases with no gene match: 5. The CDR3 is made up of 14 amino acids. CDR1 MGHRA and CDR2 YSYEKL come from the germline V gene. CDR3 loop: CASSPGQGARGYTF. The CDR3 coding sequence is TGCGCCAGCAGCCCGGGACAGGGGGCAAGAGGCTACACCTTC.

This sequence joins TRBV7-9 and TRBJ2-5; D unresolved. The V gene's germline CDR1 is SEHNR and CDR2 FQNEAQ (reference sequence). This CDR3 comprises 14 residues. Deletions cut 5 bases from V and 1 base from J, with 11 bases between. The CDR3 region is CASSLTGPQETQYF. The CDR3 DNA follows: TGTGCCAGCAGCCTCACTGGGCCCCAAGAGACCCAGTACTTC.

This rearrangement joins TRBV7-3 to TRBJ2-1; possibly TRBD2 for D (5 bases). With 5 bases removed from V and 8 bases from J, the gap between germline ends came to 13 bases. The CDR3 consists of 13 residues. In germline, CDR1 is SGHTA, CDR2 FQGTGA. This CDR3 is CASSRTGRDEQFF. The CDR3 DNA follows: TGTGCCAGCAGCAGGACTGGCCGGGATGAGCAGTTCTTC.

The V gene is TRBV28, the J gene TRBJ2-7; D call uncertain. The length of the CDR3 is 15 residues. Germline-derived CDR1 and CDR2 are MDHEN and SYDVKM. V shed 5 bases and J shed 0 bases, with 14 bases lying between them. The CDR3 here is CASSPAQPYSYEQYF. CDR3 DNA: TGTGCCAGCAGTCCAGCACAGCCGTACTCCTACGAGCAGTACTTC.